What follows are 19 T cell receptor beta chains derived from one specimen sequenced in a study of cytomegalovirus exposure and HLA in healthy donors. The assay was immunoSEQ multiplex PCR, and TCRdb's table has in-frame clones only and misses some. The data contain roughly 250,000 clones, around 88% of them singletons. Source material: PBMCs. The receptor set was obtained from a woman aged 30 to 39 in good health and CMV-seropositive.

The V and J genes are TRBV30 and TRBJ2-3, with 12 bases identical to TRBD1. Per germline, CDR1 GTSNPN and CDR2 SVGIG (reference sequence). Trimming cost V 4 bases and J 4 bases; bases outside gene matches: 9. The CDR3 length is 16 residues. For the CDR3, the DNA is TGTGCCTGGACCTCTGGGACAGGGGGCCTCGCAGATACGCAGTATTTT. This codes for CAWTSGTGGLADTQYF. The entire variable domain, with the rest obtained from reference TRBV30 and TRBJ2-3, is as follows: SQTIHQWPATLVQPVGSPLSLECTVEGTSNPNLYWYRQAAGRGLQLLFYSVGIGQISSEVPQNLSASRPQDRQFILSSKKLLLSDSGFYLCAWTSGTGGLADTQYFGPGTRLTVL.

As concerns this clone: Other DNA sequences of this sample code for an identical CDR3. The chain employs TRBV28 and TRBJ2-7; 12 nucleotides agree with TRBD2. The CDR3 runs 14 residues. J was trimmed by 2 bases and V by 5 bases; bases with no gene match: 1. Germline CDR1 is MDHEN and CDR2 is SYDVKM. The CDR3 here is CASSRTSGTYEQYF. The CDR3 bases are TGTGCCAGCAGTCGGACTAGCGGGACCTACGAGCAGTACTTC. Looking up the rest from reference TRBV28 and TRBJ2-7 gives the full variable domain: DVKVTQSSRYLVKRTGEKVFLECVQDMDHENMFWYRQDPGLGLRLIYFSYDVKMKEKGDIPEGYSVSREKKERFSLILESASTNQTSMYLCASSRTSGTYEQYFGPGTRLTVT.

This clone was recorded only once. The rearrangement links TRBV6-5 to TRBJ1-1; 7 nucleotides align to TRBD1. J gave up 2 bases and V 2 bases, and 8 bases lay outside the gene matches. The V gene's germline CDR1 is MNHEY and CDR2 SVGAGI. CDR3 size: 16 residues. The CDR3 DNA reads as TGTGCCAGCAGTTACAGGGGGCGTCAAATCAACACTGAAGCTTTCTTT. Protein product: CASSYRGRQINTEAFF.

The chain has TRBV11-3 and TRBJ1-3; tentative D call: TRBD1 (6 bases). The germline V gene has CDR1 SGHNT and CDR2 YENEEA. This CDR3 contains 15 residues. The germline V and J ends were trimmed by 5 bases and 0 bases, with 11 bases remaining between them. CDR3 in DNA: TGTGCCAGCAGCCCGGGGGGCTTCTCTGGAAACACCATATATTTT. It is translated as CASSPGGFSGNTIYF.

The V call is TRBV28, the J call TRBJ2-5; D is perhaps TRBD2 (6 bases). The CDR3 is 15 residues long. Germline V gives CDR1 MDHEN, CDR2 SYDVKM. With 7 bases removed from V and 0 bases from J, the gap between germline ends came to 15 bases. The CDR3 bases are TGTGCCAGCACCCACCCCGGCGGGAACCAAGAGACCCAGTACTTC. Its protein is CASTHPGGNQETQYF. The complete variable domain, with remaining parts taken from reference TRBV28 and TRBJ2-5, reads DVKVTQSSRYLVKRTGEKVFLECVQDMDHENMFWYRQDPGLGLRLIYFSYDVKMKEKGDIPEGYSVSREKKERFSLILESASTNQTSMYLCASTHPGGNQETQYFGPGTRLLVL.

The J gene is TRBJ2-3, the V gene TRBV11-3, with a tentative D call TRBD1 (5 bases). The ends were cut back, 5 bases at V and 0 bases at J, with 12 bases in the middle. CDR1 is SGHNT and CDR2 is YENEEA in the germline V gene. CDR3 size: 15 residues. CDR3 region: CASSKPGFSTDTQYF. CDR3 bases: TGTGCCAGCAGCAAGCCAGGGTTTAGCACAGATACGCAGTATTTT.

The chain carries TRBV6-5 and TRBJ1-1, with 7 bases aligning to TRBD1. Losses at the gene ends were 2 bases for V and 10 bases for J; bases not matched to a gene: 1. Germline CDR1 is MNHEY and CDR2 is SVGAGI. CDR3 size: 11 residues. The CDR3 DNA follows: TGTGCCAGCAGTTACGGGACAGCAGCTTTCTTT. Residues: CASSYGTAAFF.

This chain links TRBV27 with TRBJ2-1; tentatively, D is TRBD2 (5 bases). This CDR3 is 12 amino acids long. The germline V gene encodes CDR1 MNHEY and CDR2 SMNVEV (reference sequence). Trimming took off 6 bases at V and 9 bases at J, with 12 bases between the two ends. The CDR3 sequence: CASSWVGSEQFF. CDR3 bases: TGTGCCAGCAGCTGGGTTGGGAGTGAGCAGTTCTTC.

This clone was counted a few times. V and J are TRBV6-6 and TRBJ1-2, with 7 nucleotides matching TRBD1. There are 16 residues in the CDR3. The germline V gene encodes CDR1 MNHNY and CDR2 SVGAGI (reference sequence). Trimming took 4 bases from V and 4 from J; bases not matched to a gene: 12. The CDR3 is CASSSPKMGQFYGYTF. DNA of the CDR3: TGTGCCAGCAGTTCTCCTAAGATGGGACAGTTCTATGGCTACACCTTC.

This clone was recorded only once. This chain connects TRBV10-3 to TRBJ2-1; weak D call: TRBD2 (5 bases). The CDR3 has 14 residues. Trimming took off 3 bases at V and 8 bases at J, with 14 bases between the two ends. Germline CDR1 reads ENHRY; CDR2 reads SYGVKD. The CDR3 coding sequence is TGTGCCATCAGTGAACTCAGTAGTAGCGATGAGCAGTTCTTC. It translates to CAISELSSSDEQFF.

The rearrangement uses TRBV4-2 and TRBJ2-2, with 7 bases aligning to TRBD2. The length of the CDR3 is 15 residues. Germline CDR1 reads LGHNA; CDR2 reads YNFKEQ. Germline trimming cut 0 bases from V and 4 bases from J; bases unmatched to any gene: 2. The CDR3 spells CASSQDPGGTGELFF. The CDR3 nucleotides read TGTGCCAGCAGCCAAGACCCGGGGGGCACCGGGGAGCTGTTTTTT.

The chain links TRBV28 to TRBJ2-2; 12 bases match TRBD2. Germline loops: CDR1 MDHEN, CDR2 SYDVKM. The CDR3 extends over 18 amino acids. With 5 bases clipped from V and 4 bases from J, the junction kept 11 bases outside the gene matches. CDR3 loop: CASSPFGELAGGTGELFF. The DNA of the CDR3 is TGTGCCAGCAGTCCCTTTGGGGAACTAGCGGGAGGCACCGGGGAGCTGTTTTTT.

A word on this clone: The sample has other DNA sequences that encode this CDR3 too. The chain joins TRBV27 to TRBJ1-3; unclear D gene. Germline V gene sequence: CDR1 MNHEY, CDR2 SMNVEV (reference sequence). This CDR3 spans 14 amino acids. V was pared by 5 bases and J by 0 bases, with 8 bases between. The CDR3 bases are TGTGCCAGCAGTCTAGGAGTCTCTGGAAACACCATATATTTT. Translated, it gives CASSLGVSGNTIYF.

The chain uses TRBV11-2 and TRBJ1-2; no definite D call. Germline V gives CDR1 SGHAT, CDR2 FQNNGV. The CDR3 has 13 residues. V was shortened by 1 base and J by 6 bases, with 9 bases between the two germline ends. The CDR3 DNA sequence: TGTGCCAGCAGCTTAGTCCCCGGGGATGGCTACACCTTC. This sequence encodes CASSLVPGDGYTF.

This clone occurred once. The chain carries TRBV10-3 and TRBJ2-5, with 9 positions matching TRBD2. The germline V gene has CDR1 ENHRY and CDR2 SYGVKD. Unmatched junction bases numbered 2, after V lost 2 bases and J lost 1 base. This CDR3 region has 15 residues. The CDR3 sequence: CAISEGGGVQETQYF. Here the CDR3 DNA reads TGTGCCATCAGTGAGGGCGGGGGGGTCCAAGAGACCCAGTACTTC.

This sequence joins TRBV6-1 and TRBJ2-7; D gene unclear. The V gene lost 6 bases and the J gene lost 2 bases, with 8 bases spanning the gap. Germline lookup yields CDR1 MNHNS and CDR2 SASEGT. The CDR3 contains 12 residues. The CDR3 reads CASRVEPYEQYF. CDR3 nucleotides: TGTGCCAGCAGAGTAGAACCCTACGAGCAGTACTTC.

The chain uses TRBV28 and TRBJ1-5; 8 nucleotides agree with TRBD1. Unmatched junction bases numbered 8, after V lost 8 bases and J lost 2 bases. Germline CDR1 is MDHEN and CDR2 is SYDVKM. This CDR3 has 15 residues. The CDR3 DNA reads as TGTGCCAGCCGAACGGACAGGGATGGCAATCAGCCCCAGCATTTT. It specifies CASRTDRDGNQPQHF.

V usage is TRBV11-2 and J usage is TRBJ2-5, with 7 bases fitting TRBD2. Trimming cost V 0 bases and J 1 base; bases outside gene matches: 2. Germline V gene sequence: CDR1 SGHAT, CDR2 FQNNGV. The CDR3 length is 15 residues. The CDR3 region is CASSLETGGQETQYF. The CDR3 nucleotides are TGTGCCAGCAGCTTAGAAACGGGAGGCCAAGAGACCCAGTACTTC.

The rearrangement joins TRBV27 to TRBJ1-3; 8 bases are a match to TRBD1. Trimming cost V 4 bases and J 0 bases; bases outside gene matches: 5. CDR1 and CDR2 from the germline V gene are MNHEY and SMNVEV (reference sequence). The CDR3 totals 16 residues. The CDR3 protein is CASSSGQGYSGNTIYF. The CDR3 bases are TGTGCCAGCAGTTCAGGACAGGGCTACTCTGGAAACACCATATATTTT.